Included here is one T cell receptor (beta chain) sequence, with context. The antigen is undetermined. The ends were cut back, 8 bases at V and 2 bases at J, with 13 bases in the middle. CDR1 and CDR2 (germline): MNHEY, SVGAGI. This CDR3 is 13 amino acids long. This entry is derived from a study of shared clonotypes between healthy human individuals. The overall study: The cohort comprised a couple of women and a few men. Their ages spanned 18 to 49 years.

General study findings and limits: Researchers sampled only blood; tissue repertoires likely differ.

Genomic DNA belonging to each subset was distributed in equal measure over several immunoSEQ plates. How the authors handled the data: Filtering differed for immunoSEQ, which gave only junction sequences without quality scores. Using immunoSEQ multiplex PCR, the repertoire was profiled, and TCRdb retains in-frame clones only, with some absent. That table furnishes V, J and clone size, whereas the DNA furnished D and trimming. The sample gives around 500,000 clones, 79% of which show up once; under 15% is in the top ten. The receptor was derived from a woman aged 40 to 50 in good health. Some clones in this sample may be carry-over from other donors' samples. Sequenced material: PBMCs. The chain combines TRBV6-5 with TRBJ2-7, with a possible D match to TRBD1 (5 bases). The CDR3 sequence: CASGQASPYEQYF. Written as DNA, the CDR3 is TGTGCCAGCGGACAAGCCTCCCCCTACGAGCAGTACTTC.